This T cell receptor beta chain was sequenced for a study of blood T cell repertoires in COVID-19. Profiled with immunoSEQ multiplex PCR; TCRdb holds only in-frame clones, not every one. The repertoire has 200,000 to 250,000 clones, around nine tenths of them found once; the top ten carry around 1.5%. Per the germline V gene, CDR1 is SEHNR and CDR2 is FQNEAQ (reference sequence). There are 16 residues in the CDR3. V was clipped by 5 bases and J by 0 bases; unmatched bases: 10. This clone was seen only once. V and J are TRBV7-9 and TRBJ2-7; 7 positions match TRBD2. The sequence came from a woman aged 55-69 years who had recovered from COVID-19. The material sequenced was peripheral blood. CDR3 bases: TGTGCCAGCAGCCCGCCCCGTCGCGGGGGCTCCTACGAGCAGTACTTC. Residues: CASSPPRRGGSYEQYF.